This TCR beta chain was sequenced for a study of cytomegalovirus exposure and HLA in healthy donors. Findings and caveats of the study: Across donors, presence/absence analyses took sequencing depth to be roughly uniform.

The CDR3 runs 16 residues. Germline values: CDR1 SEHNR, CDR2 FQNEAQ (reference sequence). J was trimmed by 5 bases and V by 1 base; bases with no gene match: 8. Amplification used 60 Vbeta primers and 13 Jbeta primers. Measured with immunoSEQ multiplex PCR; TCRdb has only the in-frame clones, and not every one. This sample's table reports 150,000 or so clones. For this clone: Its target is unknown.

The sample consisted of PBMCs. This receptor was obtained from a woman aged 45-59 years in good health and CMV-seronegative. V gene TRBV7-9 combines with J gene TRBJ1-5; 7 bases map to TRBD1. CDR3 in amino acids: CASSLDTGAGHQPQHF. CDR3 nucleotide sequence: TGTGCCAGCAGCTTAGATACAGGGGCCGGACATCAGCCCCAGCATTTT.